This T cell receptor beta chain was obtained from a study of blood T cell repertoires in COVID-19. Looking at the study overall: Symptom resolution, clearance, or two negative PCRs marked the recovered donors of Cohort 3. Sources were T cells, B-cell-depleted T cells, or PBMCs; the material itself was cDNA or gDNA.

Trimming stripped 4 bases from V and 7 bases from J, with 11 bases between. This CDR3 has 13 residues. Per germline, CDR1 KGHSH and CDR2 LQKENI. Participant-given clinical history determined each cohort assignment. As handled by the study authors: The assay estimated nucleated cells by amplifying reference gene primers. Assay used: immunoSEQ multiplex PCR; TCRdb lists only in-frame clones, some missing. Clone size and V and J calls were adopted from that table, with D and trimming inferred from the DNA. The sample includes roughly 340,000 clones, more than 75% of them seen just once. Sequencing was done on a sample of PBMCs or T cells enriched from blood (not recorded which). The TCR comes from a man aged 40-49 years in a cohort exposed to, infected with or recovered from COVID-19 (not recorded which). The V gene is TRBV18, the J gene TRBJ1-5; D uncertain. The CDR3: CASSRTSSQPQHF. The CDR3 DNA sequence: TGTGCCAGCTCACGTACTAGTTCCCAGCCCCAGCATTTT.